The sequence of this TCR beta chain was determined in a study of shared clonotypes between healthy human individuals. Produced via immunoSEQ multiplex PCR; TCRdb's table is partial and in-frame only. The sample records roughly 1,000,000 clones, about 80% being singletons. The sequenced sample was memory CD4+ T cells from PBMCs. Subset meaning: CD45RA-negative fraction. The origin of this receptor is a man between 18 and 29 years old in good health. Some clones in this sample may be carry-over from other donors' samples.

The CDR3 spells CASSTLRSYEQYF. CDR3 sequence (DNA): TGTGCCAGCAGTACACTGAGGTCCTACGAGCAGTACTTC. The genes are TRBV6-1 and TRBJ2-7, with D hard to call. Germline V gene lookup returns CDR1 MNHNS and CDR2 SASEGT. V gave up 5 bases and J gave up 1 base, with 9 bases separating them. The CDR3 runs to 13 residues.